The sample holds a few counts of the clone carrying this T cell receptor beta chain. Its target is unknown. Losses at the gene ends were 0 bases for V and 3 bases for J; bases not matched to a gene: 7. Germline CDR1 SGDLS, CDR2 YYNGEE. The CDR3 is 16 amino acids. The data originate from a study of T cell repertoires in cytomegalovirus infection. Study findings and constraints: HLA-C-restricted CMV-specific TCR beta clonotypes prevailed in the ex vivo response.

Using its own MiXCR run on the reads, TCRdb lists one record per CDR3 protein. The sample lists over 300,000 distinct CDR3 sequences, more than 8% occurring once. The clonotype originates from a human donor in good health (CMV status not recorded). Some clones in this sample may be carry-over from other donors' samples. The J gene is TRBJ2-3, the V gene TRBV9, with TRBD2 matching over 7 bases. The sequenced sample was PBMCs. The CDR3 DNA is TGTGCCAGCAGCGTAGGAGGGCGGGAGTTGACAGATACGCAGTATTTT. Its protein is CASSVGGRELTDTQYF.